This T cell receptor beta chain was profiled in a study of tumor-infiltrating lymphocytes in primary liver carcinoma. Findings and limits, study-wide: Bulk unsorted sampling precluded comparing CD4+ and CD8+ repertoires. Tumor tissue displayed a significantly greater top-250-clone fraction than blood (p = 0.039).

This clonotype was observed a handful of times. The antigen is unknown. This CDR3 has 11 amino acids. The germline V gene encodes CDR1 MNHEY and CDR2 SVGAGI. Trimming took off 4 bases at V and 9 bases at J, with 7 bases between the two ends. They got blood RNA out of unsorted whole blood and also pulled out germline DNA. Starting from roughly 540 ng of total RNA, TCR beta cDNA was produced with a primer in the constant region. Amplification in three nested multiplex PCR rounds with slightly modified ARM-PCR gave rise to TCR beta libraries. Primers for the first two PCR rounds were TRBV1-TRBV30 forward primers and a C-beta reverse primer (around 10 cycles per round). Each CDR3 protein gets one entry after TCRdb re-called the multiplex PCR reads with MiXCR. The data show hundreds of thousands of distinct CDR3 sequences, 60% to 80% seen once.

This receptor was obtained from a man aged 35 to 55 with primary liver carcinoma and hepatitis B virus infection. V gene TRBV6-5 combines with J gene TRBJ2-1; D gene uncertain. The material sequenced was peripheral blood. CDR3 in amino acids: CASSSGFEQFF. CDR3 bases: TGTGCCAGCAGTTCGGGTTTTGAGCAGTTCTTC.